This T cell receptor (beta chain) emerged from a study of blood T cell repertoires in COVID-19. In the original analysis: How many nucleated cells were present was estimated from reference gene primer amplification. Assay used: immunoSEQ multiplex PCR; TCRdb lists only in-frame clones, some missing. That table furnishes V, J and clone size, whereas the DNA furnished D and trimming. The data show a few hundred thousand clones, around four fifths seen once. V lost 2 bases, J lost 2 bases, and 6 bases lay in between. CDR3 length: 13 residues. The V gene's germline CDR1 is MNHEY and CDR2 SVGAGI. Participants, roughly 18 to 90 years old, spanned fewer than 25 US areas. Two negative PCRs, clearance, or symptom resolution were required of recovered Cohort 3 donors.

This clonotype was sampled from a woman between 45 and 60 years old who had recovered from COVID-19. Sample: PBMCs or T cells enriched from blood (not recorded which). The gene calls are TRBV6-5 and TRBJ1-2; D possibly corresponds to TRBD1 (5 bases). The chain's CDR3 is CASSYTGNYGYTF. Here the CDR3 DNA reads TGTGCCAGCAGTTACACAGGCAACTATGGCTACACCTTC.